This T cell receptor (beta chain) was found in a study of beta chain features in type 1 diabetes. Study-level information: Similarity in age, gender and cell yields was seen between patients and healthy donors.

The investigators reverse transcribed all of the isolated RNA, so they sequenced expressed TCRB transcripts. Some clones are missing from TCRdb's copy, which holds only in-frame ones; the method was immunoSEQ multiplex PCR. The sample has about 700,000 clones, 10% to 15% seen once. This clone has a handful of counts. Its antigen is currently unknown. Regarding the study as a whole: All four CD4+ subsets from Type 1 diabetes patients carried moderately but significantly shorter TCRB CDR3s.

V lost 6 bases and J lost 7, with 13 bases in between. Germline values: CDR1 MNHEY, CDR2 SVGAGI. The CDR3 covers 13 residues. Sequenced sample: naive CD4+ T cells from blood. The sequence came from a man aged 18 to 29 with type 1 diabetes. The V gene is TRBV6-5, the J gene TRBJ2-4; D is possibly TRBD1 (5 bases). The CDR3 bases are TGTGCCAGCAGAACCAGGGCGTCGAACATTCAGTACTTC. It codes for CASRTRASNIQYF.